The TCR beta chain described here comes from a study of quantifying T cell responses using KT2 cells (dated by TCRdb to about 2017). Some background on the complete study: RNA was DNase-treated and reverse transcribed with TCR alpha and beta constant-region primers, mostly using SuperScript III. The efficiency of the T4 ligation step under optimum conditions was estimated to be above 9%. To avoid over-amplification, PCR2 was carried out as a SYBR Green qPCR and halted once a predetermined fluorescence threshold was reached.

This clonotype has more than one count but fewer than ten. Its binding antigen is unknown. Base qualities are not provided; no much larger clone lies one nucleotide away. Known numbers of KT2, a T cell clone whose TCR had been sequenced previously, were spiked into unfractionated PBMC to test the sensitivity and accuracy of the pipeline. KT2 cells were mixed with a fixed number of PBMC to create a range of KT2-to-PBMC ratios. Results the study describes overall, beyond this receptor: The numbers of KT2 alpha and beta sequences increased linearly with the number of input KT2 cells across several orders of magnitude. KT2 sequences were detected down to the lowest spike-in tested, about one KT2 cell per 100,000 PBMC. This TCR sequencing study did not compare the pipeline side by side with other TCR sequencing techniques. Saturation in the detection of KT2 sequences was observed at very high KT2 spike-in numbers.

Libraries came from UMI-ligation and nested PCR. A single-stranded oligonucleotide bearing the Illumina SP2 sequence and a UMI was ligated to the 3' end of the cDNA with T4 RNA ligase 1. PCR1 used around 4 cycles (98 degrees C 15 s, 69 degrees C 30 s, 72 degrees C 40 s), and the beta primer was an equimolar mix of RC1.1 and RC1.2 that covered TRBC1 and TRBC2. Starting at PCR2, TCR alpha and beta chains were handled separately, and sample indices and Illumina adaptors were added. The UMI comprised 12 random nucleotides, as two hexamers separated by a spacer, placed after an 8-base spacer. Sequencing was done on an Illumina MiSeq using v2 2x251 paired-end chemistry, usually with around 12 samples per run. PhiX DNA at about 5-7.5% was added to each sequencing library to increase diversity. The original methods were these. The raw reads were converted into FASTQ with bcl2fastq and then demultiplexed by dual indices with Demultiplexor. V and J genes were assigned by Decombinator through tag matching, with a single base-pair mismatch permitted. UMIs were used by Collapsinator to correct both sequencing errors and frequency errors caused by PCR heterogeneity. CDR3Translator converted Decombinator identifiers to nucleotide sequence, translated to amino acids, and extracted CDR3 using C- and N-terminal motifs. A cluster of KT2 sequences sharing one unique molecular identifier was counted as one distinct KT2 TCR. Starting from the raw public reads, TCRdb applied fastp trimming at Q25, assembled clones with MiXCR and retained in-frame beta chains. Identical CDR3 protein sequences are pooled into one entry, listed with their most common genes and DNA. TCRdb's processing, not the authors', yielded these V and J calls. The sample records about 41,000 distinct CDR3 sequences, over 15% of which are singletons. The top ten constitute approximately 47% of the sample.

The germline V gene (reference sequence) yields DFQATT for CDR1 and SNEGSKA for CDR2. The germline V and J ends show losses of 6 bases and 3 bases respectively, and no gene match explains 14 bases of the junction. The CDR3 spans 16 residues, from the cysteine through the phenylalanine. Kept here is only the CDR3 DNA, which spans 48 bases and is read in frame from base 1. The receptor comes from a human donor. Material: PBMCs spiked with cells of the T cell clone KT2. Here the chain combines TRBV20-1 and TRBJ1-5; a stretch of 7 junction bases matches TRBD1. The CDR3 protein sequence reads: CSAPDPRGTNNQPQHF. The DNA reads as follows: TGCAGTGCGCCCGATCCCAGGGGGACGAACAATCAGCCCCAGCATTTT.